The 16 T cell receptor beta chains reported below all come from one sample, sequenced in a study of siplizumab effects on memory and regulatory T cells. Repertoires were generated with immunoSEQ multiplex PCR, while TCRdb's copy carries only in-frame clones and drops some. The repertoire consists of 85,000 to 130,000 clones, with approximately 94% occurring once and the leading ten covering roughly 0.6%. Sequenced input: Tregs sorted from blood. Receptors were obtained from a human donor in good health.

The genes are TRBV21-1 and TRBJ2-7; TRBD2 is the table's D call and was not checked against the DNA. TRBV21-1 is termed a pseudogene. This CDR3 comprises 21 residues. This chain's CDR3 is CASSKSTRAGGYSLVLYEQYF. In DNA, the CDR3 is TGTGCCAGCAGCAAAAGTACTCGAGCGGGAGGGTATTCTCTTGTTCTCTACGAGCAGTACTTC.

J is TRBJ1-5 and V is TRBV19; D unresolved. Germline V gene data show CDR1 as LNHDA and CDR2 as SQIVND (reference sequence). This CDR3 spans 17 amino acids. Trimming cost V 5 bases and J 6 bases, with 23 bases left between them. CDR3 region: CASSYEVLYSFGQPQHF. The CDR3 DNA is TGTGCCAGTAGTTACGAGGTTCTCTATTCCTTCGGTCAGCCCCAGCATTTT.

V gene TRBV5-6 combines with J gene TRBJ2-7; D gene ambiguous. The CDR3 spans 13 residues. The V gene's germline CDR1 is SGHDT and CDR2 YYEEEE. V was shortened by 0 bases and J by 6 bases, with 10 bases between the two germline ends. CDR3 loop: CASSLVIWGEQYF. The CDR3 nucleotides are TGTGCCAGCAGCTTGGTAATCTGGGGCGAGCAGTACTTC.

This chain joins TRBV7-2 and TRBJ1-1; tentatively, D is TRBD1 (6 bases). V lost 3 bases and J lost 7, with 12 bases in between. Germline CDR1 SGHTA, CDR2 FQGNSA. The length of the CDR3 is 13 residues. The DNA for the CDR3 is TGTGCCAGCAGCTTCGTGGGGGGCGGTGAAGCTTTCTTT. Its protein is CASSFVGGGEAFF.

In this sample, this clone turned up once. The V gene is TRBV27, the J gene TRBJ2-2; 8 nucleotides align to TRBD2. The V segment lost 2 bases and the J segment 2 bases; nucleotides outside the gene matches: 13. Germline V gene data show CDR1 as MNHEY and CDR2 as SMNVEV (reference sequence). CDR3 length: 19 residues. The CDR3 protein is CASSLIYLGLADNTGELFF. CDR3 sequence (DNA): TGTGCCAGCAGTTTAATATACTTAGGACTAGCAGATAACACCGGGGAGCTGTTTTTT.

CDR3: CASSKAPGLNTGELFF. The CDR3 DNA follows: TGTGCCAGTAGTAAAGCCCCGGGACTGAACACCGGGGAGCTGTTTTTT. The rearrangement uses TRBV19 and TRBJ2-2, with D maybe TRBD2 (6 bases). V was pared by 4 bases and J by 1 base, with 13 bases between. In germline, CDR1 is LNHDA, CDR2 SQIVND (reference sequence). This CDR3 contains 16 residues.

This clone showed up just a few times. This rearrangement joins TRBV13 to TRBJ1-2; D ambiguous. Germline CDR1 is PRHDT and CDR2 is FYEKMQ (reference sequence). The CDR3 has 15 amino acids. Deletions cut 8 bases from V and 3 bases from J, with 19 bases between. CDR3 coding DNA: TGTGCCAGCCGAACGACTTTAACGGGAGACTATGGCTACACCTTC. This encodes CASRTTLTGDYGYTF. The complete variable domain, with remaining parts taken from reference TRBV13 and TRBJ1-2, reads AAGVIQSPRHLIKEKRETATLKCYPIPRHDTVYWYQQGPGQDPQFLISFYEKMQSDKGSIPDRFSAQQFSDYHSELNMSSLELGDSALYFCASRTTLTGDYGYTFGSGTRLTVV.

The chain links TRBV28 to TRBJ1-4; the D gene is possibly TRBD1 (5 bases). CDR1 is MDHEN and CDR2 is SYDVKM in the germline V gene. This CDR3 has 15 residues. Trimming shortened V by 6 bases and J by 1 base, and 12 bases separated the two germline ends. DNA of the CDR3: TGTGCCAGCAGGCTCGGAGGGGTAACTAATGAAAAACTGTTTTTT. Its translation is CASRLGGVTNEKLFF.

The chain employs TRBV5-5 and TRBJ2-1; 9 bases align to TRBD1. The CDR3 covers 15 residues. The germline V gene encodes CDR1 SGHKS and CDR2 YYEKEE (reference sequence). V shed 4 bases and J 6 bases; nucleotides not matched to a gene: 8. CDR3 nucleotides: TGTGCCAGCAGCGCGGCCGGGACAGGGATCAATGAGCAGTTCTTC. It is translated as CASSAAGTGINEQFF.

This chain connects TRBV7-3 to TRBJ2-7; 10 bases agree with TRBD2. Per the germline V gene, CDR1 is SGHTA and CDR2 is FQGTGA. CDR3 length: 13 residues. The V segment lost 5 bases and the J segment 5 bases; nucleotides outside the gene matches: 3. Here the CDR3 DNA reads TGTGCCAGCAGCCCTAGCGGGAGCAACGAGCAGTACTTC. Its protein product is CASSPSGSNEQYF.

CDR3 coding DNA: TGTGCCATCAGCTCGGGACAGGGCTATGGCTACACCTTC. Translated, it gives CAISSGQGYGYTF. V and J are TRBV10-3 and TRBJ1-2; TRBD1 agrees at 9 bases. CDR1 ENHRY and CDR2 SYGVKD come from the germline V gene. Trimming removed 6 bases from V and 4 bases from J; junction bases left unmatched: 3. The CDR3 totals 13 residues.

This chain connects TRBV5-1 to TRBJ2-2; a possible D gene is TRBD1 (5 bases). This CDR3 has 14 residues. From germline, CDR1 is SGHRS and CDR2 YFSETQ. Trimming took 7 bases from V and 1 from J, leaving 11 bases between them. CDR3 sequence: CASQRTRNTGELFF. The CDR3 coding sequence is TGCGCCAGCCAAAGGACAAGGAACACCGGGGAGCTGTTTTTT.

J is TRBJ2-7 and V is TRBV7-6; TRBD2 might be the D (5 bases). The CDR3 has 14 amino acids. V was pared by 1 base and J by 4 bases, with 11 bases between. Germline CDR1 and CDR2: SGHVS and FNYEAQ. The CDR3 reads CASSLVKGVYEQYF. As DNA, the CDR3 is TGTGCCAGCAGCTTAGTTAAGGGAGTGTACGAGCAGTACTTC.

The rearrangement links TRBV21-1 to TRBJ2-5; TRBD2 reflects the table's D call only, with no check against the DNA. TRBV21-1 is recorded as a pseudogene. This CDR3 spans 15 amino acids. In DNA form, the CDR3 reads TGTGCCAGCAGCAAAGCGGGAGTAAAACAAGAGACCCAGTACTTC. It codes for CASSKAGVKQETQYF.

The CDR3 nucleotides are TGTGCCAGCAGCTTAAAGCGGAGGGGAGACAATGAGCAGTTCTTC. Translating gives CASSLKRRGDNEQFF. The chain has TRBV7-3 and TRBJ2-1; tentative D call: TRBD2 (6 bases). Trimming pared 1 base from V and 5 bases from J, leaving 12 bases between. CDR1 SGHTA and CDR2 FQGTGA come from the germline V gene. The CDR3 has 15 amino acids.

The DNA for the CDR3 is TGTGCCAGCAGCGAGGGTATGGGTAGTCACACAGATACGCAGTATTTT. Translating it yields CASSEGMGSHTDTQYF. The chain employs TRBV11-2 and TRBJ2-3; D is perhaps TRBD2 (5 bases). Deletions cut 5 bases from V and 2 bases from J, with 17 bases between. The CDR3 sequence is 16 residues long. Germline CDR1 SGHAT, CDR2 FQNNGV.